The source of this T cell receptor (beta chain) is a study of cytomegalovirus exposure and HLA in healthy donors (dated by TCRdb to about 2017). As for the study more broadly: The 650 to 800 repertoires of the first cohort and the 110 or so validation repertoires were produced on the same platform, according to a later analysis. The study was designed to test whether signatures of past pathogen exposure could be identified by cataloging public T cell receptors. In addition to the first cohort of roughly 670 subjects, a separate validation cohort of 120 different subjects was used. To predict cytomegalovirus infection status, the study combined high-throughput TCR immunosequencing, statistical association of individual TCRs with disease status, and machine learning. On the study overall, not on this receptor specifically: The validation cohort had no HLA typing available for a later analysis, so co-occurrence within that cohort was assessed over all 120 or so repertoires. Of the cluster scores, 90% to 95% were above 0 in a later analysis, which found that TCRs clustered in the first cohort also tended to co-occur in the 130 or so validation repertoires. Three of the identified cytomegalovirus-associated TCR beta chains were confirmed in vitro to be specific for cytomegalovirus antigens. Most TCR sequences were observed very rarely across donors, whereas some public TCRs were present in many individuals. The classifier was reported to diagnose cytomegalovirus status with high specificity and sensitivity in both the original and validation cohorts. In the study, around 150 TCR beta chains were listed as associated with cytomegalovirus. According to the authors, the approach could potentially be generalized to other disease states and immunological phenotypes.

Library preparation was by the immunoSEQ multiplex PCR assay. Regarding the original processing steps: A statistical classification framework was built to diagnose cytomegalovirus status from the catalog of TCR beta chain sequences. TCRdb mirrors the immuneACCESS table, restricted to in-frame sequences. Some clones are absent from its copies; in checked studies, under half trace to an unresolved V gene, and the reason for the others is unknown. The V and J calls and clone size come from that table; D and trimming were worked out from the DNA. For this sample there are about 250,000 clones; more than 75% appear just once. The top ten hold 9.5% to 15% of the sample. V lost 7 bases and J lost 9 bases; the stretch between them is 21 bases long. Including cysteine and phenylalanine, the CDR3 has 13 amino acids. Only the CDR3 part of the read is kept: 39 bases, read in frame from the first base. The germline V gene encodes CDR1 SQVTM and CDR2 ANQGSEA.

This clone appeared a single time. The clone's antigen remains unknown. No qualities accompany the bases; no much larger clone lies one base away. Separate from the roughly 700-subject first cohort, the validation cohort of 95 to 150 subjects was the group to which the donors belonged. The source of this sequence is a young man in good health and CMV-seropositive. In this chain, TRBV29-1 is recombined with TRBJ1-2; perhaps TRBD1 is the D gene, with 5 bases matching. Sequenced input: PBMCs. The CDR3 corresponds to CSAGGSGTASYTF. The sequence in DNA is TGCAGCGCCGGCGGCTCAGGGACTGCTAGCTACACCTTC.